The rows below give T cell receptor beta chains drawn from one sample of a study of shared T cell receptors in the human thymus. Using immunoSEQ multiplex PCR, the repertoire was profiled, and TCRdb retains in-frame clones only, with some absent. The table lists hundreds of thousands of clones, 87% of them singletons. This same sample was also part of a study on human thymus T cells.

The sequenced material came from thymocytes. These receptors were collected from a boy less than two years old with a congenital heart defect. The CDR3 runs from the conserved cysteine through the conserved F or W. The order of the fields is J gene, V gene, CDR3 protein.

TRBJ1-1 | TRBV7-2 | CASSALERRNTEAFF
TRBJ1-2 | TRBV7-9 | CASSLDREGGYTF
TRBJ2-5 | TRBV7-6 | CASSLNIKGAETQYF
TRBJ2-7 | TRBV20-1 | CSGIQGHEQYF
TRBJ1-1 | TRBV5-4 | CASSWGHTNTEAFF
TRBJ2-3 | TRBV28 | CASTLPGDTQYF
TRBJ2-3 | TRBV4-2 | CASSQDEADTQYF
TRBJ2-1 | TRBV14 | CASSGTRKGKEQFF
TRBJ2-7 | TRBV5-6 | CASSTTYRGDYEQYF
TRBJ2-1 | TRBV2 | CASSERAVRQGRHEQFF
TRBJ2-7 | TRBV5-4 | CASSCPGYEQYF
TRBJ2-5 | TRBV5-6 | CASSSWGPKETQYF
TRBJ2-7 | TRBV21-1 | CASKKGAVFVGSYEQYF
TRBJ2-7 | TRBV15 | CATSRVRLAPSYEQYF
TRBJ2-5 | TRBV27 | CAPGQGQETQYF
TRBJ1-4 | TRBV5-8 | CASSLRSSAIEKLFF
TRBJ2-1 | TRBV6-5 | CASSYGDRHNNEQFF
TRBJ2-7 | TRBV4-1 | CASSAWTGSRPYEQYF
TRBJ2-1 | TRBV5-8 | CASRSSAREENEQFF
TRBJ2-7 | TRBV28 | CASSHPGSFLGEQYF
TRBJ1-5 | TRBV6-5 | CASSSTRGSGQPQHF
TRBJ2-3 | TRBV28 | CASSLGGLALRYTDTQYF
TRBJ2-7 | TRBV27 | CASRTSGTGEQYF
TRBJ2-1 | TRBV11-2 | CASSLGGERNNEQFF
TRBJ2-4 | TRBV6-8 | CAIRGQEKNIQYF
TRBJ1-5 | TRBV2 | CASRHAEPEGSNQPQHF
TRBJ2-1 | TRBV4-2 | CASSQVPRGDEQFF
TRBJ1-5 | TRBV7-3 | CASSFRMIHNQPQHF